This entry lists 26 T cell receptor beta chains sequenced from one sample in a study of blood T cell repertoires in COVID-19. The protocol was immunoSEQ multiplex PCR, while the TCRdb copy is restricted to in-frame clones and leaves out a portion. The sample has 200,000 or so clones; roughly 84% are singletons. The sequenced material came from peripheral blood. The receptors here all came from a woman aged 55-70 years with acute or convalescent COVID-19.

The chain links TRBV7-9 to TRBJ1-1; D possibly corresponds to TRBD1 (6 bases). This CDR3 is built from 17 residues. CDR1 is SEHNR and CDR2 is FQNEAQ in the germline V gene (reference sequence). Trimming removed 1 base from V and 2 bases from J, with 17 bases in between. CDR3 loop: CASSLGGGGFVNTEAFF. CDR3 DNA sequence: TGTGCCAGCAGCTTAGGGGGCGGGGGCTTTGTTAACACTGAAGCTTTCTTT.

The chain couples TRBV6-1 to TRBJ1-2, with D uncertain. V was cut by 3 bases and J by 9 bases, with 17 bases left in between. The CDR3 consists of 14 residues. Germline V gene sequence: CDR1 MNHNS, CDR2 SASEGT. The CDR3 DNA follows: TGTGCCAGCAGTGAGGCGCTCCGAGGAGGGAGCTACACCTTC. This gives the protein CASSEALRGGSYTF.

This chain links TRBV10-2 with TRBJ2-7; TRBD1 matches 7 bases. V was pared by 5 bases and J by 3 bases, with 7 bases of the junction left unmatched. The CDR3 length is 14 residues. Germline CDR1 reads WSHSY; CDR2 reads SAAADI. The CDR3 is CASSWDSRIYEQYF. DNA of the CDR3: TGCGCCAGCAGTTGGGACAGCAGGATCTACGAGCAGTACTTC.

This clone was observed a single time. The chain employs TRBV5-4 and TRBJ2-1; weak D call: TRBD1 (5 bases). Germline CDR1 is SGHNT and CDR2 is YYREEE (reference sequence). The V and J ends lost 4 bases and 5 bases respectively, with 10 bases between them. The CDR3 length is 13 residues. The CDR3: CASSPGPNNEQFF. The CDR3 DNA is TGTGCCAGCAGCCCAGGGCCGAACAATGAGCAGTTCTTC.

The rearrangement uses TRBV9 and TRBJ2-2; TRBD1 matches 8 bases. The germline V gene has CDR1 SGDLS and CDR2 YYNGEE. The CDR3 sequence is 14 residues long. Losses at the gene ends were 5 bases for V and 3 bases for J; bases not matched to a gene: 3. The CDR3 spells CASRTGADTGELFF. For the CDR3, the DNA is TGTGCCAGCAGGACAGGGGCGGACACCGGGGAGCTGTTTTTT.

V gene TRBV5-4 combines with J gene TRBJ2-3; D unresolved. This CDR3 spans 13 amino acids. The germline V and J ends were trimmed by 3 bases and 3 bases, with 8 bases remaining between them. Looked up from germline, CDR1 is SGHNT and CDR2 is YYREEE (reference sequence). This chain's CDR3 is CASSSPGTDTQYF. The CDR3 DNA reads as TGTGCCAGCAGCTCGCCCGGGACAGATACGCAGTATTTT.

As for this clone: The same CDR3 also results from other DNA sequences found in this sample. This chain uses TRBV2 with TRBJ1-5; 7 positions match TRBD1. Unmatched junction bases numbered 3, after V lost 6 bases and J lost 4 bases. The germline V gene has CDR1 SNHLY and CDR2 FYNNEI. The CDR3 contains 13 residues. In DNA form, the CDR3 reads TGTGCCAGCAGCGCGGGACAGAATCAGCCCCAGCATTTT. Translation: CASSAGQNQPQHF.

This chain connects TRBV5-6 to TRBJ2-3; TRBD1 might be the D (5 bases). The V and J ends lost 1 base and 2 bases respectively, with 11 bases between them. In germline, CDR1 is SGHDT, CDR2 YYEEEE. This CDR3 is 15 amino acids long. In nucleotides, the CDR3 is TGTGCCAGCAGCTTGACAGGAGTACCCACAGATACGCAGTATTTT. Protein product: CASSLTGVPTDTQYF. Variable domain in full (rest from reference TRBV5-6 and TRBJ2-3): DAGVTQSPTHLIKTRGQQVTLRCSPKSGHDTVSWYQQALGQGPQFIFQYYEEEERQRGNFPDRFSGHQFPNYSSELNVNALLLGDSALYLCASSLTGVPTDTQYFGPGTRLTVL.

The CDR3 region has the DNA TGTGCCAGCTCCCCGAAGACAGTAAACACCGGGGAGCTGTTTTTT. This translates into CASSPKTVNTGELFF. J is TRBJ2-2 and V is TRBV18; perhaps TRBD1 as D (5 bases). The CDR3 extends over 15 amino acids. Looked up from germline, CDR1 is KGHSH and CDR2 is LQKENI. The V and J ends lost 6 bases and 2 bases respectively, with 13 bases between them.

This chain uses TRBV27 with TRBJ2-7; perhaps TRBD2 as D (7 bases). Between the trimmed V and J ends, which lost 8 bases and 7 bases, there was a span of 24 bases. This CDR3 has 15 amino acids. CDR1 is MNHEY and CDR2 is SMNVEV in the germline V gene (reference sequence). In nucleotides, the CDR3 is TGTGCCAGCCTACGTTTAGAGGGGGGGCGCGGAGAGCAGTACTTC. Its translation: CASLRLEGGRGEQYF.

The V gene is TRBV29-1, the J gene TRBJ1-1, with 8 bases lining up with TRBD1. Germline CDR1 SQVTM, CDR2 ANQGSEA. CDR3 length: 14 amino acids. The J segment lost 6 bases and the V segment lost 4 bases, leaving 10 bases of the junction unmatched. CDR3 loop: CSVAPTGGRSEAFF. For the CDR3, the DNA is TGCAGCGTTGCCCCAACAGGGGGGAGGTCTGAAGCTTTCTTT.

The V and J genes are TRBV6-7 and TRBJ1-3, with 9 bases that match TRBD1. TRBV6-7 is classed as an ORF, of uncertain function. V was clipped by 6 bases and J by 2 bases; unmatched bases: 8. CDR3 length equals 16 residues. CDR3 DNA: TGTGCCAGCAGCAACCGGGACAGGGAACCTGGAAACACCATATATTTT. It encodes CASSNRDREPGNTIYF.

V gene TRBV25-1 combines with J gene TRBJ2-5, with 7 positions matching TRBD1. Germline V CDR1 and CDR2: MGHDK, SYGVNS. V trimming: 6 bases; J trimming: 5 bases; junction bases outside the gene matches: 6. This CDR3 spans 13 amino acids. The CDR3 spells CASRTGITETQYF. The DNA of the CDR3 is TGTGCCAGCAGGACAGGGATTACGGAGACCCAGTACTTC.

The chain joins TRBV13 to TRBJ1-3, with TRBD1 matching 8 bases. The CDR3 runs 18 residues. Trimming cost V 5 bases and J 4 bases; bases outside gene matches: 16. Germline V gives CDR1 PRHDT, CDR2 FYEKMQ (reference sequence). Written as DNA, the CDR3 is TGTGCCAGCAGCCTGGGACAGGTCCTCTTATCGGGAGGAAACACCATATATTTT. It yields the protein CASSLGQVLLSGGNTIYF.

This chain connects TRBV5-1 to TRBJ2-2; no definite D call. CDR3 length equals 13 residues. The germline V gene encodes CDR1 SGHRS and CDR2 YFSETQ. Trimming removed 4 bases from V and 4 bases from J, with 8 bases in between. CDR3 protein: CASSITATGELFF. The CDR3 region has the DNA TGCGCCAGCAGCATAACAGCCACCGGGGAGCTGTTTTTT. Looking up the rest from reference TRBV5-1 and TRBJ2-2 gives the full variable domain: KAGVTQTPRYLIKTRGQQVTLSCSPISGHRSVSWYQQTPGQGLQFLFEYFSETQRNKGNFPGRFSGRQFSNSRSEMNVSTLELGDSALYLCASSITATGELFFGEGSRLTVL.

This clone was counted between two and nine times. This sequence joins TRBV6-5 and TRBJ2-2; 7 bases align to TRBD1. V shed 6 bases and J 3 bases; nucleotides not matched to a gene: 7. The CDR3 contains 15 residues. Germline CDR1 reads MNHEY; CDR2 reads SVGAGI. The CDR3 DNA is TGTGCCAGCAGCAGGACAGGCGAACACACCGGGGAGCTGTTTTTT. Protein: CASSRTGEHTGELFF.

The chain is built from TRBV7-2 and TRBJ1-2; 7 bases map to TRBD1. The CDR3 is 19 residues long. Germline V gene lookup returns CDR1 SGHTA and CDR2 FQGNSA. V lost 1 base, J lost 6 bases, and 20 bases stayed unmatched. The DNA of the CDR3 is TGTGCCAGCAGCTTAGGGTTTTGGGGGGTGGGGACAGCCACGAATGGCTACACCTTC. It codes for CASSLGFWGVGTATNGYTF.

V gene TRBV7-9 combines with J gene TRBJ2-5; 7 bases match TRBD1. Germline values: CDR1 SEHNR, CDR2 FQNEAQ (reference sequence). This CDR3 is built from 15 residues. Trimming at V came to 1 base and at J to 4 bases, leaving 6 bases not matched to a gene. CDR3 residues: CASSLGTGGGETQYF. CDR3 DNA: TGTGCCAGCAGCTTAGGGACAGGTGGGGGAGAGACCCAGTACTTC.

This clone was found once. The genes are TRBV9 and TRBJ2-3, with D uncertain. V lost 0 bases and J 2 bases, leaving 7 bases between the germline ends. Germline CDR1 SGDLS, CDR2 YYNGEE. This CDR3 has 14 residues. The CDR3 spells CASSVGLSTDTQYF. For the CDR3, the DNA is TGTGCCAGCAGCGTAGGGCTCTCCACAGATACGCAGTATTTT.

The chain combines TRBV5-6 with TRBJ2-5, with 11 bases fitting TRBD2. Trimming removed 0 bases from V and 7 bases from J; junction bases left unmatched: 8. CDR1 is SGHDT and CDR2 is YYEEEE in the germline V gene. There are 16 residues in the CDR3. In nucleotides, the CDR3 is TGTGCCAGCAGCTTGGTTGGTAGCGGGGGGGCTTGGACCCAGTACTTC. Encoded protein: CASSLVGSGGAWTQYF.

This chain joins TRBV7-9 and TRBJ1-4, with 9 bases that match TRBD1. Looked up from germline, CDR1 is SEHNR and CDR2 is FQNEAQ (reference sequence). This CDR3 contains 14 residues. Losses at the gene ends were 6 bases for V and 10 bases for J; bases not matched to a gene: 9. The CDR3 DNA is TGTGCCAGCAGACAGGGACAGGGTATTGGAAAACTGTTTTTT. It specifies CASRQGQGIGKLFF.

The genes are TRBV9 and TRBJ1-2; no definite D call. This CDR3 spans 13 amino acids. Trimming stripped 4 bases from V and 2 bases from J, with 9 bases between. Germline CDR1 SGDLS, CDR2 YYNGEE. CDR3 loop: CASSPQKNYGYTF. The DNA for the CDR3 is TGTGCCAGCAGCCCTCAGAAGAACTATGGCTACACCTTC.

The V call is TRBV5-5, the J call TRBJ2-7, with D possibly being TRBD1 (6 bases). Trimming removed 1 base from V and 6 bases from J, with 17 bases in between. The CDR3 consists of 15 residues. Germline loops: CDR1 SGHKS, CDR2 YYEKEE (reference sequence). The DNA of the CDR3 is TGTGCCAGCAGCTTGTATGTGGGGGCCAATATCGAGCAGTACTTC. It specifies CASSLYVGANIEQYF.

In DNA, the CDR3 is TGTGCCAGTAGTATCTTGGCGGGGGGAACCACAGATACGCAGTATTTT. This translates into CASSILAGGTTDTQYF. The J gene is TRBJ2-3, the V gene TRBV19, with 8 bases fitting TRBD2. CDR3 length equals 16 residues. Germline V lookup: CDR1 LNHDA, CDR2 SQIVND (reference sequence). J gave up 2 bases and V 3 bases, and 7 bases lay outside the gene matches.

The chain combines TRBV4-1 with TRBJ1-2; D is undetermined. This CDR3 has 13 amino acids. The germline gives CDR1 MGHRA, CDR2 YSYEKL. The V and J ends lost 4 bases and 2 bases respectively, with 8 bases between them. The CDR3 sequence: CASSPILNYGYTF. The CDR3 DNA follows: TGCGCCAGCAGCCCTATCCTCAACTATGGCTACACCTTC.

The rearrangement uses TRBV3-1 (or the pseudogene TRBV3-2) and TRBJ1-4; 12 bases line up with TRBD1. The V gene end was trimmed by 3 bases and the J gene end by 8 bases; junction bases not matched to a gene: 4. The CDR3 spans 15 residues. CDR1 and CDR2 from the germline V gene are LGHDT and YNNKEL (reference sequence). The CDR3 spells CASSQGTGGREKLFF. The CDR3, as DNA: TGTGCCAGCAGCCAGGGGACAGGGGGCCGGGAAAAACTGTTTTTT.